Below, 18 T cell receptor beta chains from the same sample are listed, as sequenced in a study of T-cell memory formation after mild COVID-19. One entry per CDR3 protein, called by TCRdb with MiXCR from the 5' RACE reads. This table holds around 340,000 distinct CDR3 sequences, 20% to 25% found once. The source material was PBMCs or a T cell subset sorted from them (not recorded which). The receptors here all came from an adult woman who had mild COVID-19 (a few samples of this study predate the infection). Cell type and time point are not known.

The V call is TRBV11-3, the J call TRBJ2-3; 7 nucleotides align to TRBD1. Germline lookup yields CDR1 SGHNT and CDR2 YENEEA. This CDR3 has 14 residues. V trimming: 4 bases; J trimming: 5 bases; junction bases outside the gene matches: 6. CDR3 nucleotides: TGTGCCAGCAGCTCGAACAGGGGAAGAGATACGCAGTATTTT. This gives the protein CASSSNRGRDTQYF.

This clonotype was counted a few times. The rearrangement uses TRBV5-4 and TRBJ1-2; D possibly corresponds to TRBD1 (5 bases). The V gene's germline CDR1 is SGHNT and CDR2 YYREEE (reference sequence). Trimming left V 0 bases short and J 4 bases short, with 10 bases between. The CDR3 extends over 14 amino acids. The CDR3, as DNA: TGTGCCAGCAGCTTGGCCGACAGAGGCTATGGCTACACCTTC. It is translated as CASSLADRGYGYTF.

This clonotype was found many times. V usage is TRBV9 and J usage is TRBJ2-1; 8 bases agree with TRBD2. The germline CDR1 and CDR2 sequences are SGDLS and YYNGEE. There are 17 residues in the CDR3. Trimming at V came to 0 bases and at J to 10 bases, leaving 15 bases not matched to a gene. CDR3 nucleotides: TGTGCCAGCAGCGTAGCGCCTAGCGGGCTACTCAAAGGAGAGCAGTTCTTC. Protein: CASSVAPSGLLKGEQFF.

The table lists this clonotype with a few counts. J is TRBJ2-1 and V is TRBV24-1; 12 nucleotides match TRBD2. The CDR3 has 16 residues. Looked up from germline, CDR1 is KGHDR and CDR2 is SFDVKD. Germline trimming cut 3 bases from V and 5 bases from J; bases unmatched to any gene: 4. CDR3 sequence: CATSDPTSGRDNEQFF. In DNA, the CDR3 is TGTGCCACCAGTGATCCGACTAGCGGGAGAGACAATGAGCAGTTCTTC.

This clonotype was counted ten times or more. The rearrangement uses TRBV4-3 and TRBJ1-1; D may be TRBD1 (5 bases). This CDR3 contains 14 residues. Trimming pared 0 bases from V and 6 bases from J, leaving 11 bases between. Germline lookup yields CDR1 LGHNA and CDR2 YSLEER. The CDR3 is CASSQDTGRAEAFF. In DNA, the CDR3 is TGCGCCAGCAGCCAAGATACGGGACGCGCTGAAGCTTTCTTT.

The chain links TRBV24-1 to TRBJ1-1; 9 bases line up with TRBD1. The germline V gene has CDR1 KGHDR and CDR2 SFDVKD. The CDR3 spans 13 residues. The junction had 7 bases not matched to a gene; V was cut back by 4 bases and J by 11 bases. The DNA of the CDR3 is TGTGCCACCAGTGACCTCGTTGACAGGGGGGCTTTCTTT. Translation: CATSDLVDRGAFF.

This clonotype was observed a few times. The chain links TRBV7-9 to TRBJ1-1; weak D call: TRBD1 (5 bases). V was clipped by 3 bases and J by 1 base, with 9 bases between them. CDR1 is SEHNR, CDR2 FQNEAQ, per germline (reference sequence). This CDR3 spans 14 amino acids. The CDR3 DNA follows: TGTGCCAGCAGCTTTGGGGCAACGAACACTGAAGCTTTCTTT. Its translation is CASSFGATNTEAFF.

The chain employs TRBV5-4 and TRBJ2-1; TRBD2 matches at 11 bases. Germline assignment: CDR1 SGHNT and CDR2 YYREEE (reference sequence). V lost 2 bases to trimming and J lost 0 bases; unmatched junction nucleotides: 7. This CDR3 contains 18 residues. The DNA for the CDR3 is TGTGCCAGCAGCTTCAAGGGACTAGCGGAACACTCCTACAATGAGCAGTTCTTC. Encoded protein: CASSFKGLAEHSYNEQFF.

This clonotype showed up many times. The CDR3 DNA is TGCAGCGTTACTCCGCAGGGGAAGAGCACAGATACGCAGTATTTT. This codes for CSVTPQGKSTDTQYF. This chain uses TRBV29-1 with TRBJ2-3; TRBD1 might be the D (6 bases). Germline CDR1 and CDR2: SQVTM and ANQGSEA. This CDR3 is built from 15 residues. Deletions cut 5 bases from V and 0 bases from J, with 15 bases between.

The J gene is TRBJ2-3, the V gene TRBV20-1; D call uncertain. CDR3 size: 11 residues. Trimming took 6 bases from V and 4 from J, leaving 8 bases between them. From germline, CDR1 is DFQATT and CDR2 SNEGSKA (reference sequence). The CDR3 DNA is TGCAGTGCATCTATGCCAGATACGCAGTATTTT. This gives the protein CSASMPDTQYF.

This clonotype was seen at least ten times. V is TRBV14 and J is TRBJ1-2; no clear D gene. The CDR3 is 13 residues long. Germline V lookup: CDR1 SGHDN, CDR2 FVKESK. V shed 1 base and J shed 8 bases, with 11 bases lying between them. The DNA for the CDR3 is TGTGCCAGCAGCCAAGGTTTACTGATGGGCTACACCTTC. This codes for CASSQGLLMGYTF.

The genes are TRBV4-2 and TRBJ2-3; weak D call: TRBD1 (5 bases). From germline, CDR1 is LGHNA and CDR2 YNFKEQ. The length of the CDR3 is 14 residues. Trimming cost V 0 bases and J 8 bases, with 12 bases left between them. The CDR3 loop is CASSQDADTPTQYF. The CDR3 DNA is TGTGCCAGCAGCCAAGATGCGGACACGCCTACGCAGTATTTT.

DNA for the CDR3: TGTGCCAGCGCCTTACAGGGAGTGCAGCCCCAGCATTTT. It yields the protein CASALQGVQPQHF. The chain is built from TRBV2 and TRBJ1-5, with D perhaps TRBD1 (6 bases). Deletions cut 8 bases from V and 7 bases from J, with 15 bases between. CDR1 is SNHLY, CDR2 FYNNEI, per germline. The CDR3 extends over 13 amino acids.

The chain recombines TRBV29-1 with TRBJ2-2; D is ambiguous. V lost 5 bases to trimming and J lost 4 bases, with 11 bases between them. The CDR3 runs 13 residues. Per germline, CDR1 SQVTM and CDR2 ANQGSEA. The CDR3 region has the DNA TGCAGCGTTCAAACGGCAGCCACCGGGGAGCTGTTTTTT. As protein: CSVQTAATGELFF.

In its sample, this clonotype was seen a few times. The gene calls are TRBV5-1 and TRBJ1-1; D not certain. Germline lookup yields CDR1 SGHRS and CDR2 YFSETQ. Trimming removed 4 bases at V and 11 bases at J, with 18 bases between. This CDR3 is 13 amino acids long. The chain's CDR3 is CASSPETTLTAFF. The CDR3 nucleotides are TGCGCCAGCAGCCCCGAGACAACACTGACGGCTTTCTTT.

The V gene is TRBV7-2, the J gene TRBJ2-4; the D gene could be TRBD1 or TRBD2 (5 bases each). From germline, CDR1 is SGHTA and CDR2 FQGNSA. This CDR3 has 13 amino acids. V was pared by 1 base and J by 7 bases, with 8 bases between. The CDR3 spells CASSLDRDNIQYF. The DNA of the CDR3 is TGTGCCAGCAGCTTAGATAGGGACAACATTCAGTACTTC.

The V gene is TRBV7-3, the J gene TRBJ2-2, with D hard to call. This CDR3 is 13 amino acids long. The germline V gene encodes CDR1 SGHTA and CDR2 FQGTGA. Between the trimmed V and J ends, which lost 0 bases and 6 bases, there was a span of 5 bases. CDR3 DNA: TGTGCCAGCAGCTTAACTGGGTCCGGGGAGCTGTTTTTT. Translation: CASSLTGSGELFF.

The chain joins TRBV6-2 or TRBV6-3 to TRBJ1-2; D not certain. Per the germline V gene, CDR1 is MNHEY and CDR2 is SVGEGT. The CDR3 totals 13 residues. Trimming removed 0 bases from V and 6 bases from J, with 8 bases in between. CDR3 residues: CASSYSIIHGYTF. In DNA form, the CDR3 reads TGTGCCAGCAGTTACTCGATAATCCATGGCTACACCTTC.